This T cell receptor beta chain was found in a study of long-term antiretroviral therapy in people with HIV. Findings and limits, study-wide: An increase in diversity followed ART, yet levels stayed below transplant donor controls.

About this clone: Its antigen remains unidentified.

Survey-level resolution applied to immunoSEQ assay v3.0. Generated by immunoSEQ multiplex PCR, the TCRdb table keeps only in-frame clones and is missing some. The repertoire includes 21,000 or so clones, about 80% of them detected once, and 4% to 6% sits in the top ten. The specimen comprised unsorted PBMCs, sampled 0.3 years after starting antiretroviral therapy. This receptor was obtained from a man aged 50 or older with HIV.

This CDR3 reads CASSWVQGRYIQYF. The CDR3 nucleotides read TGTGCCAGCAGTTGGGTACAGGGGAGGTACATTCAGTACTTC. The chain links TRBV28 to TRBJ2-4, with D maybe TRBD1 (7 bases). Germline values: CDR1 MDHEN, CDR2 SYDVKM. There are 14 residues in the CDR3. Trimming stripped 4 bases from V and 8 bases from J, with 15 bases between.